This entry concerns a single T cell receptor (beta chain). It lacks a known antigen. Receptor libraries were prepared by the immunoSEQ multiplex PCR assay. A mixture of 60 forward primers for TCR Vbeta segments and 13 reverse primers for TCR Jbeta segments was used in the multiplex PCR. Amplification of the CDR3 region of rearranged TCR beta genes was performed with a multiplex PCR assay on genomic DNA. On the Illumina HiSeq System, the amplified TCR beta libraries were sequenced as 87-base-pair reads. Per the source publication's procedure: A later analysis tallied 75 million to 85 million unique TCR beta chains across the 700 or so repertoires, and approximately 12 million of those chains were shared by two or more donors. Raw reads were error-corrected and collapsed into unique sequences by a nearest-neighbor algorithm in which closely related sequences were merged to remove PCR and sequencing errors. Alignment of CDR3 sequences to IMGT reference sequences was used to assign V, D and J gene segments. For a sequence to be retained, a match of at least six nucleotides to both a V gene segment and a J gene segment was required. Rearrangements were called productive when the CDR3 lacked stop codons and stayed in frame with V and J; all others were non-productive. CDR3 was defined according to IMGT convention as the region running from the second conserved V-encoded cysteine to the conserved J-encoded phenylalanine. The earlier analysis of 587 of the donors excluded any sequence lacking an unambiguous match to a single V gene segment. In an earlier analysis of more than 500 of the donors, a V segment was called functional when productive rearrangements were above 56.7%, and segregating when the standard deviation between donors exceeded 5%. A statistical classification framework was developed to diagnose cytomegalovirus status using the catalog of TCR beta chain sequences. V and J gene assignment, in a later analysis, came from comparing TCR nucleotide sequences with IMGT/GENE-DB human TR gene sequences. Using the TCRdist pipeline, a later analysis assigned CDR3 sequences along with most-parsimonious VDJ recombination scenarios. A later analysis defined each TCR beta chain by its CDR3 amino acid sequence plus V-gene family, and excluded reads lacking a unique V-gene family. In a later analysis, 550 to 650 highly shared, low-generation-probability nucleotide sequences were removed to address suspected cross-contamination and a sequencing artifact. In a later analysis, a clonal expansion index was calculated for each public chain from normalized within-repertoire ranks of inferred template counts. A later analysis computed generation probabilities with a VDJ recombination model fitted to out-of-frame rearrangements, and checked the results against IGoR. In a later analysis, TCR-TCR, TCR-HLA and TCR-CMV co-occurrence was scored with hypergeometric tests, and a repertoire-size bias correction was applied to TCR pairs. A later analysis estimated false discovery rates by permuting HLA or CMV assignments 20 times. In a later analysis, co-occurring TCRs were grouped with DBSCAN, and TCRdist sequence similarity was added when clustering was performed within HLA-allele-positive subsets. For co-occurrence clustering, repertoires with fewer than 30,000 or more than 120,000 public chains were excluded, along with four or five repertoires with anomalous nucleotide sharing. The table comes from immuneACCESS by way of TCRdb, which keeps in-frame sequences with V and J called. Part of the clones is missing from these tables; in studies checked, under half for an unresolved V gene and the rest for unknown reasons. That table gives V, J and clone size, and the DNA gave D and trimming. The sample has 200,000 to 250,000 clones on record. The ten largest make up about 1% of the sample.

This sample is part of a study of cytomegalovirus exposure and HLA in healthy donors (dated by TCRdb to the late 2010s). For context, the study as a whole: An earlier analysis of 587 of the donors reported 276 Gb of sequence data and around 110 million unique TCR beta sequences obtained from around 180 million T cells. The study was designed to test whether signatures of past pathogen exposure could be identified by cataloging public T cell receptors. Besides the first cohort of roughly 640 subjects, a separate validation cohort made up of over a hundred different subjects was used. The T cell repertoires of several hundred subjects were profiled by immunosequencing and related to cytomegalovirus serostatus. In a later genetic analysis, genome-wide SNP genotypes for about 55% of the roughly 700 donors were used, and that subset was treated as a discovery cohort. An early release that covered about 600 HLA-typed donors contained 250 to 350 gigabases of sequencing data and 65 million to 100 million unique TCR sequences. To predict cytomegalovirus infection status, the study combined high-throughput TCR immunosequencing, statistical association of individual TCRs with disease status, and machine learning. Donor age, sex, ethnicity and CMV serostatus were compiled together with the repertoire data. Class I and class II HLA loci were covered by the typing at four-digit resolution. Across roughly 420 genotyped donors of the cohort, an average of approximately 200,000 unique TCR beta nucleotide sequences per donor were sequenced, and 15% to 20% of those sequences were non-productive. In a later analysis, previously published TCR beta repertoires from some 640 donors were re-analyzed and high-resolution HLA genotyping was added so that TCR occurrence patterns could be studied. Roughly 5 DR-DQ haplotypes were handled as single units for association and clustering, since linkage in the cohort was strong. Every repertoire in the discovery cohort had been generated on one and the same sequencing platform. In the later analysis, no new phenotypic data were used to find candidate immune exposures; instead, reliance was placed on TCR beta sequences and their occurrence across donors. Typing coverage varied by locus: about 620-640 donors for A, B, C, DRB1 and DQB1; approximately 520 for DQA1; about 600 for DPA1; fewer than 480 for DPB1. In an earlier analysis of 500 to 650 of the donors, high-throughput TCR beta sequencing was used to judge whether each TCR beta V gene segment behaved as functional or pseudogenic. Of the 300 to 500 genotyped donors, more than 75% were placed in the genetic ancestry cluster associated with self-reported Caucasian donors. The paper's findings and limits, for the study overall: In a later genetic analysis, fewer N-insertions in productive TCRs were reported among donors in an Asian-associated ancestry cluster than the roughly 700-donor mean. The study gave a list of some 150 TCR beta chains associated with cytomegalovirus. Linkage disequilibrium might explain the correlated functional status among segregating V segments, but an unknown experimental factor could not be ruled out. Most TCR sequences were seen in very few donors, while some public TCRs were found in many individuals. In a later analysis, over 15,000 TCR beta sequences were associated with specific HLA alleles at a false discovery rate of 0.05. The authors suggested that the approach could potentially be generalized to other disease states and immunological phenotypes. In a later analysis, the rate of TCR association differed among HLA loci, with DRB1 alleles having the most associated TCRs and HLA-C alleles having the fewest. A later analysis found that HLA-associated TCR beta chains were more clonally expanded and had lower generation probabilities than equally common non-associated chains. An earlier analysis of 587 of the donors showed that most TCR beta V segments appeared in productive rearrangements either about 87% or about 30% of the time, which broadly matched IMGT annotations. Because HLA typing was missing for some donors at each locus, association tests included only the typed subset. A further reported finding was that TCR beta sequences accurately predicted the HLA-A and HLA-B alleles for most subjects in the first cohort. In vitro tests confirmed that a few of the cytomegalovirus-associated TCR beta chains recognize cytomegalovirus antigens. Because counts were too low, more than 15 rarely observed V segments, including chromosome 9 orphons, were left out of the earlier analysis of 500 to 750 of the donors. Cytomegalovirus status was reported to be diagnosed by the classifier with high specificity and sensitivity in both the original and validation cohorts. V-gene and J-gene trimming of TCR beta chains was associated with a missense DCLRE1C variant in a later genetic analysis, and the association was replicated in an independent cohort. The cohort was sequenced for TCR beta chains only, and without alpha or paired-chain data the features that could be detected were limited. A group of highly shared sequence variants was considered likely to be a technical artifact of the sequencing pipeline. Most CMV-associated TCR beta chains appeared to be HLA-restricted in a later analysis, and the HLA associations seemed to be driven largely by CMV exposure. CMV serostatus was the only immune exposure information available for the cohort. Sequencing depth was assumed to be roughly uniform across donors in the presence/absence analyses, though that assumption may not hold. When HLA alleles, especially DR and DQ, strongly co-occurred, TCR associations were difficult to assign to individual alleles. In a later analysis, several top co-occurrence clusters were reported to appear linked to parvovirus B19, influenza, CMV and Epstein-Barr virus.

The cohort was made up of about 610 healthy bone marrow donors. At the time of sampling, all cohort members were nominally healthy, though unrecorded immune exposures were likely present. The donor tested CMV seropositive, placing the donor among the 310 or so seropositive members of the cohort. Each donor provided a peripheral blood sample, and peripheral blood mononuclear cells were used for TCR beta sequencing. Genomic DNA extraction from the blood cell samples was performed with the Qiagen DNeasy Blood Extraction Kit. The sequencing input was PBMCs. This sequence was found in a woman in her 30s in good health and CMV-seropositive.

CDR3 sequence: CSVETGQWETQYF. The nucleotide sequence reads as follows: TGCAGCGTGGAGACAGGGCAATGGGAGACCCAGTACTTC. The chain links TRBV29-1 with TRBJ2-5; 7 bases in the middle match TRBD1. The CDR3 covers 13 residues, taking in both the cysteine and the phenylalanine. CDR3 DNA is the only sequence kept; it has 39 bases, read in frame from the first base. The germline V gene specifies SQVTM as CDR1 and ANQGSEA as CDR2. V has 6 bases trimmed and J has 5 bases trimmed; junction bases matching no gene number 9.